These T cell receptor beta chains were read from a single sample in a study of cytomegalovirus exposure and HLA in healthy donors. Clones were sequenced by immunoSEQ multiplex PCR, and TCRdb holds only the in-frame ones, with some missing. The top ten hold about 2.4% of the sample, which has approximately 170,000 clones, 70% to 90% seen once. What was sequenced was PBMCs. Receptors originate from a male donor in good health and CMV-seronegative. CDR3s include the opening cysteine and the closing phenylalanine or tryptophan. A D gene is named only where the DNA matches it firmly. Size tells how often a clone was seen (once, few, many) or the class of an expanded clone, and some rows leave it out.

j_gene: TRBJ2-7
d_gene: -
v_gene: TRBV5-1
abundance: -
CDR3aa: CASSLDPRTYEQYF
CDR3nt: TGCGCCAGCAGCTTGGACCCCAGAACCTACGAGCAGTACTTC

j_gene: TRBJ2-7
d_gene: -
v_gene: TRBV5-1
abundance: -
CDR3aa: CASSLGQDFVEQYF
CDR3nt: TGCGCCAGCAGCTTGGGCCAGGATTTCGTGGAGCAGTACTTC

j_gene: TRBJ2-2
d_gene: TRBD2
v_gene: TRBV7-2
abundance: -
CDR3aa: CASSLASGGGGGELFF
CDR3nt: TGTGCCAGCAGCTTAGCCAGCGGGGGTGGTGGCGGGGAGCTGTTTTTT

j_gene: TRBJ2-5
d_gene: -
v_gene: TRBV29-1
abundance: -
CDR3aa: CSVEEAGRETQYF
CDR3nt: TGCAGCGTAGAAGAGGCAGGTCGGGAGACCCAGTACTTC

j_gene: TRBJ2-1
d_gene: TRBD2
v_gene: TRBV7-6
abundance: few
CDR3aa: CASSLVSGGTNEQFF
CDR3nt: TGTGCCAGCAGCTTAGTGTCGGGAGGCACCAATGAGCAGTTCTTC

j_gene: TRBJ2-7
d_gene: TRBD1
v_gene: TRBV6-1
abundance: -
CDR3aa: CASRTGSQLYEQYF
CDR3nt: TGTGCCAGCAGGACAGGGTCCCAACTCTACGAGCAGTACTTC

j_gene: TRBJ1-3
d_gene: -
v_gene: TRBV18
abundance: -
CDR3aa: CASSPLSGRISGNTIYF
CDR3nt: TGTGCCAGCTCACCACTCTCTGGGAGGATCTCTGGAAACACCATATATTTT

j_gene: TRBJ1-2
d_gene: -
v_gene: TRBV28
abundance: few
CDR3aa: CASSSQYGYTF
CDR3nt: TGTGCCAGCAGCTCCCAGTATGGCTACACCTTC

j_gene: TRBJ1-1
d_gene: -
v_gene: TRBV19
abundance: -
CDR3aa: CASSSPGAVENTEAFF
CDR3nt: TGTGCCAGTAGCTCCCCTGGGGCGGTGGAGAACACTGAAGCTTTCTTT

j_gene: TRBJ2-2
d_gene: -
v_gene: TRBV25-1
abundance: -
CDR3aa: CASSFVASGELFF
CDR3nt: TGTGCCAGCAGTTTTGTCGCGTCCGGGGAGCTGTTTTTT

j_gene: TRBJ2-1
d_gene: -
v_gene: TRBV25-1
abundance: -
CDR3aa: CASSEDTITYNEQFF
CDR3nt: TGTGCCAGCAGTGAGGACACGATTACCTACAATGAGCAGTTCTTC

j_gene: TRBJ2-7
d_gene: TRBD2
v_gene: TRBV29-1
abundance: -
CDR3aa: CSVRPGGGSYEQYF
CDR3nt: TGCAGCGTTCGACCGGGCGGGGGCTCCTACGAGCAGTACTTC

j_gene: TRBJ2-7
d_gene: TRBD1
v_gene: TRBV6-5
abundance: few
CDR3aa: CASSRSDRGGYEQYF
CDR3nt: TGTGCCAGCAGCCGATCCGACAGGGGAGGCTACGAGCAGTACTTC

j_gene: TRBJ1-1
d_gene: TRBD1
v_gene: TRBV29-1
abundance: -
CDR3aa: CSVQGAEAFF
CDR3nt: TGCAGCGTCCAGGGGGCTGAAGCTTTCTTT

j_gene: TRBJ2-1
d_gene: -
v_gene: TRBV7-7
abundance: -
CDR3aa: CASSLGTVGGNEQFF
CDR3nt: TGTGCTAGCAGTCTCGGGACCGTTGGGGGGAATGAGCAGTTCTTC

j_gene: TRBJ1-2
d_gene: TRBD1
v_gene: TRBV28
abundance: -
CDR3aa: CASSGTGLYGYTF
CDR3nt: TGTGCCAGCAGCGGGACAGGGTTATATGGCTACACCTTC

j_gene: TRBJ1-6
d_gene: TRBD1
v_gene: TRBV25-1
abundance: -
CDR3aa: CASSPRDSTYSPLHF
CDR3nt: TGTGCCAGCAGTCCCCGGGACAGCACATATTCACCCCTCCACTTT

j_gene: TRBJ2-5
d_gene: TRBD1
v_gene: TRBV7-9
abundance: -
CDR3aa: CASSPLDRGGETQYF
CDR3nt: TGTGCCAGCAGCCCACTGGACAGGGGAGGGGAGACCCAGTACTTC

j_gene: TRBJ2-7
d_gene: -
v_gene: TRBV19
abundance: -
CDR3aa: CASSTGNSYEQYF
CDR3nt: TGTGCCAGTAGTACAGGGAACTCCTACGAGCAGTACTTC

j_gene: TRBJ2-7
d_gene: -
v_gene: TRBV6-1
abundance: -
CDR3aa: CASRGLVDEQYF
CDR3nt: TGTGCCAGCAGGGGGCTCGTCGACGAGCAGTACTTC

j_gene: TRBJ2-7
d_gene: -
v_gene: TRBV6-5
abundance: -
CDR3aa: CASSKSGFPYEQYF
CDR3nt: TGTGCCAGCTCGAAGAGCGGGTTCCCCTACGAGCAGTACTTC

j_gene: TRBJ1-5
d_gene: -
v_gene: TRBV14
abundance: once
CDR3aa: CASSPTGNQPQHF
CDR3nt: TGTGCCAGCAGTCCAACGGGGAATCAGCCCCAGCATTTT

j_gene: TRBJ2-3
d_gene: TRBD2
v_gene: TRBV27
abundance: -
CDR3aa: CASSSGSGRAIDTQYF
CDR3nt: TGTGCCAGCAGTTCAGGTAGCGGGAGGGCCATAGATACGCAGTATTTT

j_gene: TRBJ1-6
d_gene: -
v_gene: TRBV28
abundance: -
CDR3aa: CASTPAGGRNSPLHF
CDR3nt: TGTGCCAGCACCCCCGCCGGGGGACGGAATTCACCCCTCCACTTT

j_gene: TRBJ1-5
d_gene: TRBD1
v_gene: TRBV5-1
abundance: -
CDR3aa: CASSSGQGGQPQHF
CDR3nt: TGCGCCAGCAGCTCAGGACAGGGAGGGCAGCCCCAGCATTTT

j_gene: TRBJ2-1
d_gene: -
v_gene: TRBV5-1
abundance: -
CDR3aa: CASSIGQPDFYNEQFF
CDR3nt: TGCGCCAGCAGCATCGGACAGCCAGACTTCTACAATGAGCAGTTCTTC

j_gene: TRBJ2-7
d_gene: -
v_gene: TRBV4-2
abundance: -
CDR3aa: CASSDRTPYEQYF
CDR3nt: TGTGCCAGCAGCGACAGGACCCCCTACGAGCAGTACTTC

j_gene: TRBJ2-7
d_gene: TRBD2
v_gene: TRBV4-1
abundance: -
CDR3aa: CASPRPPSDLAGVYEQYF
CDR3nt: TGCGCCTCCCCCCGACCCCCCTCGGACCTAGCGGGAGTCTACGAGCAGTACTTC

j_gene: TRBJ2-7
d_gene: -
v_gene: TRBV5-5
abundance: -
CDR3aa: CASSLSNYEQYF
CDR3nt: TGTGCCAGCAGCTTGAGCAACTACGAGCAGTACTTC

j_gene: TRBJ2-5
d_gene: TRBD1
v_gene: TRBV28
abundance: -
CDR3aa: CASGQGISETQYF
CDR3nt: TGTGCCAGCGGACAGGGGATTAGTGAGACCCAGTACTTC

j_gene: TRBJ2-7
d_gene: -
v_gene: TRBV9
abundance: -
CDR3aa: CASSVGPQGTYEQYF
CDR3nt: TGTGCCAGCAGCGTAGGCCCTCAGGGGACCTACGAGCAGTACTTC

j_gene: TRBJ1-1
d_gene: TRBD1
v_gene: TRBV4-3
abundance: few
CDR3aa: CASSQGVQGLDTEAFF
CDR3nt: TGCGCCAGCAGCCAAGGGGTACAGGGGCTGGACACTGAAGCTTTCTTT

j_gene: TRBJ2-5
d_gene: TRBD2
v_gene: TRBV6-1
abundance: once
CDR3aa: CASSDSGGSAQYF
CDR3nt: TGTGCCAGCAGTGATAGCGGGGGTTCGGCCCAGTACTTC

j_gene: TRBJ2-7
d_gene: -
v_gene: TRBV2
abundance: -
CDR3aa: CASQQGISYEQYF
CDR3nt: TGTGCCAGCCAACAGGGTATCTCCTACGAGCAGTACTTC

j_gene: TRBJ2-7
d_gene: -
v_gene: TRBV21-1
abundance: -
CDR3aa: CASSILGTPKHEQYF
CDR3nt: TGTGCCAGCAGCATCCTCGGGACACCTAAGCACGAGCAGTACTTC

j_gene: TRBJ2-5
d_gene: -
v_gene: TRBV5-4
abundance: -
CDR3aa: CASSSTGETQYF
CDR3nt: TGTGCCAGCAGTTCCACAGGGGAGACCCAGTACTTC

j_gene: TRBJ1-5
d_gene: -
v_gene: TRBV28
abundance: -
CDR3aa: CASSLRSSNQPQHF
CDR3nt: TGTGCCAGCAGTTTACGTAGTAGCAATCAGCCCCAGCATTTT

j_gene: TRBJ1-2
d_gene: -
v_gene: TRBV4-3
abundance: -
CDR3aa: CASSQDHRSDLTAPNYYGYTF
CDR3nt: TGCGCCAGCAGCCAAGATCATCGAAGCGACCTGACAGCGCCAAACTACTATGGCTACACCTTC